These 27 T cell receptor beta chains were all obtained from the same sample, sequenced in a study of radiation and T cells in renal cell carcinoma. The sample's time point: baseline pretreatment blood. Treatment here: 15 Gy SBRT to primary tumor, nephrectomy 4 weeks later. Profiled with immunoSEQ multiplex PCR; TCRdb holds only in-frame clones, not every one. The table lists 100,000 to 150,000 clones, roughly four fifths of them singletons, with 3% in the top ten. Sequencing used blood, obtained from a patient whose treatment included radiotherapy and nephrectomy. The receptors were gathered from a woman in her sixties or seventies with renal cell carcinoma.

V is TRBV15 and J is TRBJ2-7; D is perhaps TRBD1 or TRBD2 (6 bases each). This CDR3 is 14 amino acids long. Germline V lookup: CDR1 LNHNV, CDR2 YYDKDF (reference sequence). Trimming removed 0 bases at V and 10 bases at J, with 16 bases between. CDR3 sequence (DNA): TGTGCCACCAGCAGAGAAATTACCGGGGGCGGCCAGTACTTC. It translates to CATSREITGGGQYF.

V is TRBV11-2 and J is TRBJ2-3, with D perhaps matching TRBD1 (6 bases). With 5 bases removed from V and 3 bases from J, the gap between germline ends came to 15 bases. The germline CDR1 and CDR2 sequences are SGHAT and FQNNGV. The CDR3 has 15 amino acids. The CDR3 DNA sequence: TGTGCCAGCAGCCGAGTGGGACATGCGACAGATACGCAGTATTTT. This codes for CASSRVGHATDTQYF.

The genes are TRBV18 and TRBJ1-2; 8 nucleotides align to TRBD1. CDR3 length equals 15 residues. CDR1 and CDR2 from the germline V gene are KGHSH and LQKENI. Losses at the gene ends were 5 bases for V and 0 bases for J; bases not matched to a gene: 5. The CDR3 coding sequence is TGTGCCAGCTCAACAGGGACAGGTGCTAACTATGGCTACACCTTC. This codes for CASSTGTGANYGYTF.

The chain links TRBV5-1 to TRBJ2-7; 11 nucleotides match TRBD2. The germline CDR1 and CDR2 sequences are SGHRS and YFSETQ. V shed 4 bases, J shed 6 bases, and the junction held 15 bases outside the gene matches. This CDR3 is 17 amino acids long. The CDR3 protein is CASSNLPSSGGFSEQYF. The DNA of the CDR3 is TGCGCCAGCAGCAATCTACCTTCTAGCGGGGGGTTCAGCGAGCAGTACTTC.

Here the CDR3 reads CASSIHSDSGNTIYF. CDR3 DNA sequence: TGTGCCAGTAGTATCCACAGCGACTCTGGAAACACCATATATTTT. The chain employs TRBV19 and TRBJ1-3; D gene uncertain. Germline V lookup: CDR1 LNHDA, CDR2 SQIVND (reference sequence). V was trimmed by 3 bases and J by 0 bases, leaving 9 bases between them. The CDR3 spans 15 residues.

The J gene is TRBJ1-2, the V gene TRBV28, with no clear D. Germline CDR1 reads MDHEN; CDR2 reads SYDVKM. CDR3 length: 14 amino acids. The V and J ends lost 5 bases and 0 bases respectively, with 10 bases between them. CDR3 in DNA: TGTGCCAGCAGTCCAACACCTGCTAACTATGGCTACACCTTC. Its protein product is CASSPTPANYGYTF.

The chain recombines TRBV21-1 with TRBJ2-7; the listed D gene, TRBD2, was not tested against the DNA. TRBV21-1 is tagged as a pseudogene. The CDR3 spans 18 residues. CDR3 sequence (DNA): TGTGCCAGCAGCAAGATCGGTGGTAGGAGCGGGTCCCCCAACGAGCAGTACTTC. It specifies CASSKIGGRSGSPNEQYF.

This sequence joins TRBV9 and TRBJ2-5; 7 bases are shared with TRBD2. This CDR3 comprises 16 residues. The junction had 15 bases not matched to a gene; V was cut back by 4 bases and J by 6 bases. Germline assignment: CDR1 SGDLS and CDR2 YYNGEE. The DNA of the CDR3 is TGTGCCAGCAGCAAGCGGGCGTTAGCGGGTGGGCAGACCCAGTACTTC. Residues: CASSKRALAGGQTQYF. The full variable domain, in which reference TRBV9 and TRBJ2-5 provide the parts outside the CDR3, is DSGVTQTPKHLITATGQRVTLRCSPRSGDLSVYWYQQSLDQGLQFLIQYYNGEERAKGNILERFSAQQFPDLHSELNLSSLELGDSALYFCASSKRALAGGQTQYFGPGTRLLVL.

The chain combines TRBV19 with TRBJ1-5; tentative D call: TRBD1 (6 bases). The CDR3 is 14 residues long. The germline V and J ends were trimmed by 7 bases and 4 bases, with 14 bases remaining between them. Germline V lookup: CDR1 LNHDA, CDR2 SQIVND (reference sequence). CDR3 DNA: TGTGCCAGTAATGACAGGAGAAGGAATCAGCCCCAGCATTTT. This sequence encodes CASNDRRRNQPQHF. The full variable domain, completed using reference TRBV19 and TRBJ1-5, is DGGITQSPKYLFRKEGQNVTLSCEQNLNHDAMYWYRQDPGQGLRLIYYSQIVNDFQKGDIAEGYSVSREKKESFPLTVTSAQKNPTAFYLCASNDRRRNQPQHFGDGTRLSIL.

The rearrangement uses TRBV10-2 and TRBJ2-1; perhaps TRBD1 as D (6 bases). The germline V and J ends were trimmed by 4 bases and 1 base, with 14 bases remaining between them. This CDR3 is built from 16 residues. Germline assignment: CDR1 WSHSY and CDR2 SAAADI. This CDR3 reads CASSVQGFKSYNEQFF. CDR3 in DNA: TGCGCCAGCAGTGTACAGGGATTTAAGTCCTACAATGAGCAGTTCTTC.

The chain is built from TRBV4-2 and TRBJ2-3, with 10 bases identical to TRBD2. Germline CDR1 is LGHNA and CDR2 is YNFKEQ. This CDR3 has 17 residues. Losses at the gene ends were 0 bases for V and 7 bases for J; bases not matched to a gene: 10. In nucleotides, the CDR3 is TGTGCCAGCAGCCAAGATACGAGCGGGAGGGGGATCTATACGCAGTATTTT. Translation: CASSQDTSGRGIYTQYF.

The chain has TRBV15 and TRBJ2-3, with D perhaps matching TRBD1 or TRBD2 (6 bases each). Germline V CDR1 and CDR2: LNHNV, YYDKDF (reference sequence). Trimming stripped 4 bases from V and 5 bases from J, with 16 bases between. The CDR3 length is 15 residues. CDR3 loop: CATSIDRGRGDTQYF. DNA for the CDR3: TGTGCCACCAGCATAGACCGGGGGCGGGGAGATACGCAGTATTTT.

The chain joins TRBV9 to TRBJ2-7, with D possibly being TRBD2 (7 bases). The CDR3 loop spans 15 amino acids. Germline assignment: CDR1 SGDLS and CDR2 YYNGEE. With 0 bases removed from V and 0 bases from J, the gap between germline ends came to 10 bases. For the CDR3, the DNA is TGTGCCAGCAGCGTAGAGGCGGGGGCCTCCTACGAGCAGTACTTC. It translates to CASSVEAGASYEQYF.

Written as DNA, the CDR3 is TGTGCCAGCAGCTTAGCACCGGAGCTGTTTTTT. Protein product: CASSLAPELFF. The V call is TRBV7-9, the J call TRBJ2-2; no definite D call. The V end was cut by 0 bases, the J end by 10 bases, with 3 bases between. Germline CDR1 reads SEHNR; CDR2 reads FQNEAQ (reference sequence). The CDR3 spans 11 residues.

The chain links TRBV4-1 to TRBJ2-3; maybe TRBD2 (6 bases). This CDR3 has 15 residues. V was cut by 0 bases and J by 5 bases, with 12 bases left in between. The germline CDR1 and CDR2 sequences are MGHRA and YSYEKL. The CDR3 reads CASSQEVGRGDTQYF. Written as DNA, the CDR3 is TGCGCCAGCAGCCAAGAGGTGGGGCGGGGAGATACGCAGTATTTT.

The chain links TRBV6-6 to TRBJ1-1; D gene uncertain. Looked up from germline, CDR1 is MNHNY and CDR2 is SVGAGI (reference sequence). The CDR3 is 14 residues long. Trimming removed 6 bases at V and 0 bases at J, with 11 bases between. This CDR3 is CASRPGLLNTEAFF. Here the CDR3 DNA reads TGTGCCAGCAGACCGGGGTTACTGAACACTGAAGCTTTCTTT.

This chain joins TRBV27 and TRBJ1-1; no clear D gene. CDR3 length equals 13 residues. Germline loops: CDR1 MNHEY, CDR2 SMNVEV (reference sequence). Trimming stripped 5 bases from V and 1 base from J, with 8 bases between. CDR3 sequence reads: CASSRVGNTEAFF. The CDR3 coding sequence is TGTGCCAGCAGTCGGGTGGGGAACACTGAAGCTTTCTTT.

The chain employs TRBV7-9 and TRBJ1-4; possibly TRBD1 for D (5 bases). From germline, CDR1 is SEHNR and CDR2 FQNEAQ (reference sequence). CDR3 length: 16 residues. Trimming pared 5 bases from V and 5 bases from J, leaving 18 bases between. The CDR3 nucleotides read TGTGCCAGCAGCCCCCACGGAGGGGCTCTAAATGAAAAACTGTTTTTT. This encodes CASSPHGGALNEKLFF.

The gene calls are TRBV9 and TRBJ2-2; 10 nucleotides match TRBD1. V was pared by 0 bases and J by 4 bases, with 6 bases of the junction left unmatched. The CDR3 runs to 17 residues. From germline, CDR1 is SGDLS and CDR2 YYNGEE. Here the CDR3 DNA reads TGTGCCAGCAGCGTAGGACCGGGACAGGGGAGCACCGGGGAGCTGTTTTTT. It translates to CASSVGPGQGSTGELFF.

Details on this clone: The same CDR3 is also encoded by other DNA sequences in this sample. The J gene is TRBJ1-1, the V gene TRBV29-1; the D is unclear. CDR1 is SQVTM, CDR2 ANQGSEA, per germline. Trimming took 4 bases from V and 6 from J, leaving 15 bases between them. The CDR3 consists of 13 residues. For the CDR3, the DNA is TGCAGCGTTGGAAGAGGAGACAAGGCTGAAGCTTTCTTT. Protein product: CSVGRGDKAEAFF.

The chain is built from TRBV7-3 and TRBJ2-7; TRBD1 or TRBD2 may be the D gene (5 bases each). The CDR3 is 15 residues long. Trimming removed 3 bases from V and 0 bases from J, with 12 bases in between. CDR1 and CDR2 (germline): SGHTA, FQGTGA. The CDR3 region has the DNA TGTGCCAGCAGCTTTCACCCAGGGAGCTCCTACGAGCAGTACTTC. It is translated as CASSFHPGSSYEQYF.

CDR3 sequence: CASSKGASSTDTQYF. CDR3 bases: TGTGCCAGCAGCAAAGGGGCGAGTAGCACAGATACGCAGTATTTT. The rearrangement joins TRBV21-1 to TRBJ2-3; the table assigns TRBD1, which was not confirmed against the DNA. TRBV21-1 is shown as a pseudogene. The CDR3 sequence is 15 residues long.

The rearrangement links TRBV18 to TRBJ2-2; 12 nucleotides align to TRBD2. This CDR3 is 18 amino acids long. Losses at the gene ends were 1 base for V and 2 bases for J; bases not matched to a gene: 5. In germline, CDR1 is KGHSH, CDR2 LQKENI. CDR3 bases: TGTGCCAGCTCACCACGGCTAGCGGGAGGGCCTAACACCGGGGAGCTGTTTTTT. As protein: CASSPRLAGGPNTGELFF.

The rearrangement joins TRBV5-4 to TRBJ2-3; tentative D call: TRBD1 (6 bases). Trimming left V 4 bases short and J 0 bases short, with 15 bases between. Germline-derived CDR1 and CDR2 are SGHNT and YYREEE (reference sequence). The CDR3 sequence is 16 residues long. The CDR3 spells CASSPDRSASTDTQYF. In DNA form, the CDR3 reads TGTGCCAGCAGCCCCGACAGGTCCGCTAGCACAGATACGCAGTATTTT.

V and J are TRBV7-3 and TRBJ2-3; perhaps D is TRBD1 or TRBD2 (5 bases each). Trimming stripped 5 bases from V and 2 bases from J, with 14 bases between. There are 15 residues in the CDR3. From germline, CDR1 is SGHTA and CDR2 FQGTGA. In nucleotides, the CDR3 is TGTGCCAGCAGCCGAGGGGCAGGGACCACAGATACGCAGTATTTT. As protein: CASSRGAGTTDTQYF.

The rearrangement links TRBV5-4 to TRBJ2-3; a weak D match, TRBD1 (7 bases). Germline lookup yields CDR1 SGHNT and CDR2 YYREEE (reference sequence). The CDR3 contains 17 residues. Trimming removed 0 bases at V and 6 bases at J, with 20 bases between. CDR3 nucleotide sequence: TGTGCCAGCAGCTTGGTCAGTGGAGGGGGCCGGAGGGATACGCAGTATTTT. This encodes CASSLVSGGGRRDTQYF.

This clone occurred a few times. J is TRBJ2-7 and V is TRBV7-2, with TRBD2 identical over 10 bases. Germline CDR1 and CDR2: SGHTA and FQGNSA. J gave up 5 bases and V 5 bases, and 6 bases lay outside the gene matches. CDR3 length equals 14 residues. CDR3 sequence (DNA): TGTGCCAGCAGCGGGATAGCGGGAGGTAACGAGCAGTACTTC. Translation gives CASSGIAGGNEQYF. The full variable domain, completed using reference TRBV7-2 and TRBJ2-7, is GAGVSQSPSNKVTEKGKDVELRCDPISGHTALYWYRQSLGQGLEFLIYFQGNSAPDKSGLPSDRFSAERTGGSVSTLTIQRTQQEDSAVYLCASSGIAGGNEQYFGPGTRLTVT.